What follows are 17 T cell receptor beta chains derived from one specimen sequenced in a study of neurological immune-mediated disorders. Using its own MiXCR run on the 5' RACE reads, TCRdb lists one record per CDR3 protein. The sample has 50,000 to 70,000 distinct CDR3 sequences; approximately 11% are singletons. Described time point: longitudinal time-point 1 (baseline). The sequencing sample was made of PBMCs. Every receptor here comes from a male donor with HTLV-1-associated myelopathy (HAM/TSP).

This clonotype has a count of ten or more. The chain links TRBV6-4 to TRBJ1-2; 8 bases are a match to TRBD1. V shed 2 bases and J 8 bases; nucleotides not matched to a gene: 4. This CDR3 is 13 amino acids long. Germline CDR1 MRHNA, CDR2 SNTAGT. The CDR3 DNA follows: TGTGCCAGCAGTGACAGGACAGGGACCGGCTACACCTTC. It yields the protein CASSDRTGTGYTF.

There are many counts of this clonotype. This chain connects TRBV7-9 to TRBJ2-1; a possible D gene is TRBD1 (6 bases). The CDR3 is 15 amino acids. V shed 6 bases and J shed 6 bases, with 18 bases lying between them. Germline CDR1 and CDR2: SEHNR and FQNEAQ (reference sequence). CDR3 amino acids: CASRRNRGSGNEQFF. The DNA for the CDR3 is TGTGCCAGCAGACGAAATAGGGGGTCGGGCAATGAGCAGTTCTTC. The full variable domain, completed using reference TRBV7-9 and TRBJ2-1, is DTGVSQNPRHKITKRGQNVTFRCDPISEHNRLYWYRQTLGQGPEFLTYFQNEAQLEKSRLLSDRFSAERPKGSFSTLEIQRTEQGDSAMYLCASRRNRGSGNEQFFGPGTRLTVL.

This clonotype was detected ten times or more. V and J are TRBV5-1 and TRBJ1-1; TRBD1 agrees at 10 bases. V lost 4 bases to trimming and J lost 5 bases; unmatched junction nucleotides: 8. Germline-derived CDR1 and CDR2 are SGHRS and YFSETQ. This CDR3 has 15 residues. CDR3: CASSRGQGEVTEAFF. CDR3 in DNA: TGCGCCAGCAGCAGAGGACAGGGGGAAGTAACTGAAGCTTTCTTT.

A few counts support this clonotype. The chain uses TRBV14 and TRBJ1-4; no clear D. This CDR3 is built from 13 residues. The V and J ends lost 2 bases and 16 bases respectively, with 17 bases between them. Germline V gene sequence: CDR1 SGHDN, CDR2 FVKESK. CDR3 region: CASSQYTAAIRFF. Written as DNA, the CDR3 is TGTGCCAGCAGCCAATACACCGCAGCCATACGGTTTTTT.

This clonotype was seen many times. CDR3 amino acids: CASSLGGGPGFYTDTQYF. CDR3 sequence (DNA): TGTGCCAGCAGCTTAGGTGGAGGTCCCGGGTTTTACACAGATACGCAGTATTTT. This chain uses TRBV7-2 with TRBJ2-3; the D gene is possibly TRBD2 (5 bases). Germline CDR1 and CDR2: SGHTA and FQGNSA. The CDR3 is made up of 18 amino acids. V was shortened by 1 base and J by 2 bases, with 19 bases between the two germline ends.

This clonotype was seen repeatedly, ten times or more. The J gene is TRBJ2-2, the V gene TRBV5-1, with 10 nucleotides matching TRBD2. From germline, CDR1 is SGHRS and CDR2 YFSETQ. J was trimmed by 8 bases and V by 4 bases; bases with no gene match: 5. This CDR3 has 14 residues. The CDR3, as DNA: TGCGCCAGCAGCGCCCCGACTAGCGGGGGGGAGCTGTTTTTT. The encoded protein is CASSAPTSGGELFF.

This clonotype occurred many times. The DNA of the CDR3 is TGTGCCAGCAGCCAACAGGGTCTTGGCAACTATGGCTACACCTTC. Translating gives CASSQQGLGNYGYTF. The chain joins TRBV25-1 to TRBJ1-2; D may be TRBD1 (6 bases). Germline lookup yields CDR1 MGHDK and CDR2 SYGVNS. The V gene lost 6 bases and the J gene lost 2 bases, with 16 bases spanning the gap. The CDR3 length is 15 residues.

The chain is built from TRBV12-3 or TRBV12-4 and TRBJ2-1; D unresolved. V dropped 5 bases and J dropped 5 bases, with 16 bases sitting between them. This CDR3 contains 15 residues. CDR3 in DNA: TGTGCCAGCAGTCTTGTCCCTAACTTAAACAATGAGCAGTTCTTC. This encodes CASSLVPNLNNEQFF.

This clonotype was recorded many times. V gene TRBV5-5 combines with J gene TRBJ2-7, with 9 bases identical to TRBD1. Germline assignment: CDR1 SGHKS and CDR2 YYEKEE (reference sequence). J gave up 2 bases and V 4 bases, and 7 bases lay outside the gene matches. The CDR3 length is 15 residues. CDR3 amino acids: CASSPWTGEAYEQYF. The CDR3 DNA is TGTGCCAGCAGCCCGTGGACAGGGGAGGCCTACGAGCAGTACTTC.

This clonotype came up many times. The V and J genes are TRBV29-1 and TRBJ1-5; a weak D match, TRBD1 (6 bases). Trimming pared 6 bases from V and 3 bases from J, leaving 9 bases between. Germline V lookup: CDR1 SQVTM, CDR2 ANQGSEA. The CDR3 extends over 12 amino acids. This CDR3 is CSVGDINQPQHF. The CDR3 nucleotides read TGCAGCGTGGGGGACATCAATCAGCCCCAGCATTTT. Complete variable domain (other parts from reference TRBV29-1 and TRBJ1-5): SAVISQKPSRDICQRGTSLTIQCQVDSQVTMMFWYRQQPGQSLTLIATANQGSEATYESGFVIDKFPISRPNLTFSTLTVSNMSPEDSSIYLCSVGDINQPQHFGDGTRLSIL.

This clonotype was recorded many times. The chain recombines TRBV12-3 or TRBV12-4 with TRBJ1-5, with D uncertain. The CDR3 is 16 amino acids. The V end was cut by 2 bases, the J end by 0 bases, with 11 bases between. The CDR3 nucleotides are TGTGCCAGCAGTTTAAGGGTCGGGAATAGCAATCAGCCCCAGCATTTT. This encodes CASSLRVGNSNQPQHF.

This clonotype was seen repeatedly, ten times or more. The CDR3 DNA reads TGTGCCAGCAGTTCACACTGGAATCAGTACTTC. Protein product: CASSSHWNQYF. This sequence joins TRBV6-2 or TRBV6-3 and TRBJ2-7; unclear D gene. Germline V gene lookup returns CDR1 MNHEY and CDR2 SVGEGT. This CDR3 is built from 11 residues. With 4 bases removed from V and 10 bases from J, the gap between germline ends came to 11 bases.

This clonotype was recorded at least ten times. V is TRBV5-6 and J is TRBJ2-5, with TRBD1 matching 7 bases. Germline values: CDR1 SGHDT, CDR2 YYEEEE. The CDR3 is 13 amino acids. The V gene end was trimmed by 0 bases and the J gene end by 4 bases; junction bases not matched to a gene: 0. CDR3 sequence (DNA): TGTGCCAGCAGCTTGGGACAGGGAGAGACCCAGTACTTC. Its translation is CASSLGQGETQYF.

This clonotype was recorded at least ten times. The chain uses TRBV5-5 and TRBJ2-6; the D gene is possibly TRBD1 (6 bases). The CDR3 is made up of 18 amino acids. In germline, CDR1 is SGHKS, CDR2 YYEKEE (reference sequence). V dropped 0 bases and J dropped 2 bases, with 15 bases sitting between them. DNA of the CDR3: TGTGCCAGCAGCTTGGGGGCAGGGGTTCTGACTGGGGCCAACGTCCTGACTTTC. This encodes CASSLGAGVLTGANVLTF. Variable domain in full (rest from reference TRBV5-5 and TRBJ2-6): DAGVTQSPTHLIKTRGQQVTLRCSPISGHKSVSWYQQVLGQGPQFIFQYYEKEERGRGNFPDRFSARQFPNYSSELNVNALLLGDSALYLCASSLGAGVLTGANVLTFGAGSRLTVL.

This clonotype was counted many times. The J gene is TRBJ2-3, the V gene TRBV6-4, with 10 bases fitting TRBD2. This CDR3 spans 15 amino acids. The V gene's germline CDR1 is MRHNA and CDR2 SNTAGT. V was pared by 0 bases and J by 4 bases, with 1 base of the junction left unmatched. The CDR3 region is CASSDSSGGPDTQYF. The CDR3 DNA sequence: TGTGCCAGCAGTGACTCTAGCGGGGGGCCAGATACGCAGTATTTT.

This clonotype was picked up many times. The chain employs TRBV7-2 and TRBJ1-1, with a tentative D call TRBD1 (5 bases). Deletions cut 3 bases from V and 1 base from J, with 12 bases between. The CDR3 consists of 15 residues. Germline V lookup: CDR1 SGHTA, CDR2 FQGNSA. The CDR3 sequence: CASSLVGLRNTEAFF. CDR3 DNA sequence: TGTGCCAGCAGCTTGGTGGGACTGAGGAACACTGAAGCTTTCTTT. Drawing the rest from reference TRBV7-2 and TRBJ1-1, the complete variable domain is GAGVSQSPSNKVTEKGKDVELRCDPISGHTALYWYRQSLGQGLEFLIYFQGNSAPDKSGLPSDRFSAERTGGSVSTLTIQRTQQEDSAVYLCASSLVGLRNTEAFFGQGTRLTVV.

This clonotype was counted many times. The chain couples TRBV5-1 to TRBJ1-1; D gene ambiguous. V was pared by 5 bases and J by 0 bases, with 8 bases between. The CDR3 is 13 residues long. Germline values: CDR1 SGHRS, CDR2 YFSETQ. The CDR3, as DNA: TGCGCCAGCAGTAAAGAAATGAACACTGAAGCTTTCTTT. It codes for CASSKEMNTEAFF. The variable domain in full, completed from reference TRBV5-1 and TRBJ1-1, reads KAGVTQTPRYLIKTRGQQVTLSCSPISGHRSVSWYQQTPGQGLQFLFEYFSETQRNKGNFPGRFSGRQFSNSRSEMNVSTLELGDSALYLCASSKEMNTEAFFGQGTRLTVV.